Listed here are 27 T cell receptor beta chains from one sample, sequenced in a study of T cell changes during pregnancy in multiple sclerosis. Method: immunoSEQ multiplex PCR; TCRdb's copy keeps in-frame clones and lacks some. The sample carries fewer than 140,000 clones, roughly nine tenths recorded once. This specimen consisted of peripheral blood, obtained before pregnancy. The receptor set was obtained from a female donor with multiple sclerosis, enrolled in a pregnancy study.

J is TRBJ2-1 and V is TRBV30; D possibly corresponds to TRBD2 (7 bases). The CDR3 sequence is 14 residues long. With 1 base removed from V and 5 bases from J, the gap between germline ends came to 12 bases. CDR1 GTSNPN and CDR2 SVGIG come from the germline V gene (reference sequence). The CDR3 nucleotides read TGTGCCTGGAGTGGGGGGAGGGGGGACAATGAGCAGTTCTTC. It encodes CAWSGGRGDNEQFF.

V and J are TRBV5-5 and TRBJ2-7; tentatively, D is TRBD1 (6 bases). Germline CDR1 SGHKS, CDR2 YYEKEE (reference sequence). Trimming took off 2 bases at V and 5 bases at J, with 14 bases between the two ends. The CDR3 length is 14 residues. DNA of the CDR3: TGTGCCAGCAGCTTTGGACAGATCGTCCACGAGCAGTACTTC. Amino acid sequence: CASSFGQIVHEQYF.

The V call is TRBV27, the J call TRBJ2-3; 11 positions agree with TRBD2. Per germline, CDR1 MNHEY and CDR2 SMNVEV (reference sequence). CDR3 length: 16 residues. Losses at the gene ends were 3 bases for V and 3 bases for J; bases not matched to a gene: 5. CDR3 DNA sequence: TGTGCCAGCAGTTTGGTTAGCGGGGGGGGAACAGATACGCAGTATTTT. This gives the protein CASSLVSGGGTDTQYF.

The chain is built from TRBV19 and TRBJ1-1; weak D call: TRBD1 (5 bases). The ends were cut back, 0 bases at V and 5 bases at J, with 13 bases in the middle. The CDR3 has 15 residues. Per germline, CDR1 LNHDA and CDR2 SQIVND (reference sequence). The CDR3: CASSIEEGMRTEAFF. CDR3 coding DNA: TGTGCCAGTAGTATAGAGGAGGGGATGAGGACTGAAGCTTTCTTT.

A single count supports this clone. The chain links TRBV6-5 to TRBJ2-7, with D tentatively TRBD2 (6 bases). Trimming removed 5 bases from V and 6 bases from J, with 17 bases in between. The CDR3 spans 14 residues. Germline assignment: CDR1 MNHEY and CDR2 SVGAGI. This chain's CDR3 is CASSTLLAEGEQYF. The CDR3 bases are TGTGCCAGCAGTACCCTTTTAGCGGAAGGCGAGCAGTACTTC.

The V gene is TRBV7-8, the J gene TRBJ2-5, with a tentative D call TRBD1 (5 bases). The CDR3 consists of 14 residues. Trimming removed 5 bases at V and 2 bases at J, with 12 bases between. Germline CDR1 and CDR2: SGHVS and FQNEAQ. As DNA, the CDR3 is TGTGCCAGCAGCCTTGGGGCTACACAAGAGACCCAGTACTTC. Translated, it gives CASSLGATQETQYF.

V is TRBV11-2 and J is TRBJ2-1; 11 bases map to TRBD2. The length of the CDR3 is 12 residues. Unmatched junction bases numbered 3, after V lost 6 bases and J lost 11 bases. CDR1 and CDR2 (germline): SGHAT, FQNNGV. CDR3 region: CASRRLAGKQFF. CDR3 nucleotides: TGTGCCAGCAGAAGACTAGCGGGGAAGCAGTTCTTC.

The rearrangement joins TRBV7-9 to TRBJ1-1; a weak D match, TRBD1 (5 bases). With 4 bases removed from V and 3 bases from J, the gap between germline ends came to 9 bases. This CDR3 has 13 amino acids. Germline-derived CDR1 and CDR2 are SEHNR and FQNEAQ (reference sequence). The CDR3 reads CASSYRGDTEAFF. DNA of the CDR3: TGTGCCAGCAGCTACCGGGGGGACACTGAAGCTTTCTTT. Full variable domain (remainder filled in from reference TRBV7-9 and TRBJ1-1): DTGVSQNPRHKITKRGQNVTFRCDPISEHNRLYWYRQTLGQGPEFLTYFQNEAQLEKSRLLSDRFSAERPKGSFSTLEIQRTEQGDSAMYLCASSYRGDTEAFFGQGTRLTVV.

V usage is TRBV28 and J usage is TRBJ2-1; D gene unclear. The germline CDR1 and CDR2 sequences are MDHEN and SYDVKM. The CDR3 length is 10 residues. With 9 bases removed from V and 6 bases from J, the gap between germline ends came to 6 bases. CDR3: CASESNEQFF. CDR3 nucleotides: TGTGCCAGTGAGAGCAATGAGCAGTTCTTC.

About this clone itself: One junction end does not reproduce the germline sequence, and a read error may be involved. The chain couples TRBV5-5 to TRBJ2-2, with TRBD1 matching 7 bases. The CDR3 totals 14 residues. Germline CDR1 and CDR2: SGHKS and YYEKEE (reference sequence). The chain's CDR3 is CASRLGTVSGELFF. CDR3 bases: TGTGCCAGCAGGTTGGGGACAGTAAGCGGGGAGCTGTTTTTT. Full variable domain (missing parts from reference TRBV5-5 and TRBJ2-2): DAGVTQSPTHLIKTRGQQVTLRCSPISGHKSVSWYQQVLGQGPQFIFQYYEKEERGRGNFPDRFSARQFPNYSSELNVNALLLGDSALYLCASRLGTVSGELFFGEGSRLTVL.

The chain employs TRBV7-8 and TRBJ1-1; a weak D match, TRBD1 (6 bases). Trimming removed 2 bases at V and 3 bases at J, with 10 bases between. The CDR3 totals 14 residues. The V gene's germline CDR1 is SGHVS and CDR2 FQNEAQ. CDR3 region: CASSLLGGDTEAFF. The DNA for the CDR3 is TGTGCCAGCAGCTTATTAGGGGGGGACACTGAAGCTTTCTTT.

CDR3 DNA sequence: TGTGCCAGCAGCTTAGGTGTCGGAGTGAGGGAGCAGTACTTC. This sequence encodes CASSLGVGVREQYF. The rearrangement uses TRBV7-9 and TRBJ2-7; D is undetermined. The CDR3 spans 14 residues. Germline CDR1 SEHNR, CDR2 FQNEAQ (reference sequence). Between the trimmed V and J ends, which lost 1 base and 7 bases, there was a span of 14 bases.

The chain combines TRBV5-1 with TRBJ2-2; D is perhaps TRBD2 (5 bases). Trimming left V 2 bases short and J 4 bases short, with 18 bases between. Germline V gene lookup returns CDR1 SGHRS and CDR2 YFSETQ. The CDR3 spans 17 residues. The CDR3 protein is CASSLGVVAAGTGELFF. The CDR3 DNA reads TGCGCCAGCAGCTTAGGAGTGGTTGCGGCGGGCACCGGGGAGCTGTTTTTT.

The V and J genes are TRBV15 and TRBJ2-7, with 7 bases fitting TRBD1. CDR1 and CDR2 (germline): LNHNV, YYDKDF (reference sequence). This CDR3 contains 13 residues. The trim removed 3 bases at V and 6 bases at J, leaving 5 bases unmatched. CDR3 loop: CATSRRQGGEQYF. The CDR3 nucleotides are TGTGCCACCAGCAGGAGACAGGGCGGCGAGCAGTACTTC.

This chain joins TRBV6-6 and TRBJ1-2, with D possibly being TRBD1 (6 bases). With 5 bases removed from V and 5 bases from J, the gap between germline ends came to 18 bases. The CDR3 is 15 residues long. Germline CDR1 and CDR2: MNHNY and SVGAGI (reference sequence). CDR3 region: CASSNGQPPTYGYTF. Written as DNA, the CDR3 is TGTGCCAGCAGTAACGGACAGCCCCCAACGTATGGCTACACCTTC.

The chain combines TRBV6-6 with TRBJ2-3, with D unresolved. CDR1 MNHNY and CDR2 SVGAGI come from the germline V gene (reference sequence). This CDR3 has 13 residues. Trimming removed 5 bases at V and 2 bases at J, with 8 bases between. The CDR3 reads CASSAEYTDTQYF. The CDR3 DNA is TGTGCCAGCAGTGCGGAATACACAGATACGCAGTATTTT.

V is TRBV28 and J is TRBJ2-7; D remains unclear. The CDR3 consists of 12 residues. The V end lost 6 bases, the J end lost 3 bases, and 9 bases lay between the germline ends. Germline-derived CDR1 and CDR2 are MDHEN and SYDVKM. The CDR3 is CASSPPNYEQYF. The CDR3 coding sequence is TGTGCCAGCAGCCCCCCCAACTACGAGCAGTACTTC.

The chain carries TRBV9 and TRBJ2-1; 9 nucleotides match TRBD2. The junction had 14 bases not matched to a gene; V was cut back by 0 bases and J by 7 bases. The CDR3 sequence is 18 residues long. From germline, CDR1 is SGDLS and CDR2 YYNGEE. CDR3: CASSVGRVRAGGFNEQFF. In DNA, the CDR3 is TGTGCCAGCAGCGTAGGAAGGGTAAGGGCGGGAGGGTTTAATGAGCAGTTCTTC. Together with reference TRBV9 and TRBJ2-1, the CDR3 gives the full variable domain: DSGVTQTPKHLITATGQRVTLRCSPRSGDLSVYWYQQSLDQGLQFLIQYYNGEERAKGNILERFSAQQFPDLHSELNLSSLELGDSALYFCASSVGRVRAGGFNEQFFGPGTRLTVL.

This clone was found a few times. This chain's CDR3 is CASSSGPDQPQHF. Here the CDR3 DNA reads TGTGCCAGCAGCTCAGGCCCTGATCAGCCCCAGCATTTT. This rearrangement joins TRBV11-2 to TRBJ1-5; D gene ambiguous. CDR3 size: 13 residues. Germline V gene data show CDR1 as SGHAT and CDR2 as FQNNGV. V shed 4 bases and J shed 5 bases, with 9 bases lying between them.

This clone is a singleton in its sample. V is TRBV7-2 and J is TRBJ1-6; D is undetermined. CDR3 length: 13 amino acids. The ends were cut back, 5 bases at V and 11 bases at J, with 13 bases in the middle. CDR1 is SGHTA and CDR2 is FQGNSA in the germline V gene. The CDR3: CASSPQLSAPLHF. CDR3 DNA sequence: TGTGCCAGCAGCCCCCAACTCTCTGCACCCCTCCACTTT.

The chain uses TRBV7-3 and TRBJ2-2; 7 nucleotides match TRBD2. The trim removed 4 bases at V and 7 bases at J, leaving 6 bases unmatched. The CDR3 totals 14 residues. Looked up from germline, CDR1 is SGHTA and CDR2 is FQGTGA. Here the CDR3 reads CASSWGREYGELFF. The CDR3 DNA is TGTGCCAGCAGCTGGGGGAGGGAGTACGGGGAGCTGTTTTTT.

CDR3 loop: CASSTDRAGTEAFF. Written as DNA, the CDR3 is TGTGCCAGCAGCACAGACAGGGCGGGGACTGAAGCTTTCTTT. J is TRBJ1-1 and V is TRBV11-3; TRBD1 agrees at 7 bases. This CDR3 is 14 amino acids long. In germline, CDR1 is SGHNT, CDR2 YENEEA. V dropped 5 bases and J dropped 5; count of bases not matched to a gene: 8.

This chain uses TRBV10-3 with TRBJ1-2; 9 nucleotides align to TRBD1. The germline CDR1 and CDR2 sequences are ENHRY and SYGVKD. This CDR3 is built from 16 residues. The J segment lost 6 bases and the V segment lost 7 bases, leaving 15 bases of the junction unmatched. The CDR3 DNA follows: TGTGCCATCATGGGACAGGGACAAAGGACGTCAAATGGCTACACCTTC. This sequence encodes CAIMGQGQRTSNGYTF.

The chain has TRBV7-3 and TRBJ2-3, with 9 bases matching TRBD2. From germline, CDR1 is SGHTA and CDR2 FQGTGA. This CDR3 is 16 amino acids long. With 5 bases clipped from V and 2 bases from J, the junction kept 8 bases outside the gene matches. CDR3 nucleotides: TGTGCCAGCAGCAAAGACCCGGGACTAGCCACAGATACGCAGTATTTT. Translation gives CASSKDPGLATDTQYF. Complete variable domain (other parts from reference TRBV7-3 and TRBJ2-3): GAGVSQTPSNKVTEKGKYVELRCDPISGHTALYWYRQSLGQGPEFLIYFQGTGAADDSGLPNDRFFAVRPEGSVSTLKIQRTERGDSAVYLCASSKDPGLATDTQYFGPGTRLTVL.

This chain uses TRBV30 with TRBJ2-7; possible D gene TRBD2, 5 bases. There are 13 residues in the CDR3. From germline, CDR1 is GTSNPN and CDR2 SVGIG (reference sequence). V gave up 3 bases and J gave up 9 bases, with 18 bases separating them. The CDR3 loop reads CAWSGQGPGWQYF. The CDR3 coding sequence is TGTGCCTGGAGCGGCCAAGGTCCGGGATGGCAGTACTTC.

The chain recombines TRBV7-2 with TRBJ2-7, with a possible D match to TRBD1 (6 bases). This CDR3 spans 14 amino acids. V lost 5 bases and J 2 bases, leaving 13 bases between the germline ends. Germline CDR1 SGHTA, CDR2 FQGNSA. The CDR3 DNA reads TGTGCCAGCAGCACCCAACAGGGAACCTACGAGCAGTACTTC. Translating it yields CASSTQQGTYEQYF.

The chain combines TRBV7-3 with TRBJ1-1, with a weak D call TRBD1 (6 bases). V was cut by 2 bases and J by 1 base, with 8 bases left in between. This CDR3 comprises 14 residues. Germline V gene data show CDR1 as SGHTA and CDR2 as FQGTGA. The CDR3 sequence: CASSLGGGNTEAFF. The CDR3 DNA is TGTGCCAGCAGCTTAGGGGGCGGGAACACTGAAGCTTTCTTT.